This T cell receptor (beta chain) is drawn from a study of shared clonotypes between healthy human individuals. Background on the study: Samples came from a couple of female and three male donors aged 18 to 49. Researchers assigned three CD4 naive, three CD4 memory, two CD8 naive and one CD8 memory plate to each donor.

Study-level results: Despite large depth, sorted-subset datasets appeared incompletely sequenced.

Worth noting for this clone: Its antigen is as yet unknown.

With 4 bases removed from V and 7 bases from J, the gap between germline ends came to 10 bases. This CDR3 contains 12 residues. Per germline, CDR1 MDHEN and CDR2 SYDVKM. Profiling relied on immunoSEQ multiplex PCR, and the TCRdb table lists in-frame clones only, not all of them. The profile shows around 2,000,000 clones, 85% to 95% of them singletons. Naive CD45RA+ and memory CD45RA-negative subsets were split from CD4+ cells. Input material: naive CD4+ T cells sorted from blood. Subset specified: CD45RA+ positively selected. The chain uses TRBV28 and TRBJ1-1; TRBD1 is a possible D gene (5 bases). The clonotype originates from a man between 18 and 35 years old in good health. CDR3 sequence reads: CASSWKGFEAFF. CDR3 coding DNA: TGTGCCAGCAGTTGGAAGGGGTTTGAAGCTTTCTTT.